These 3 T cell receptor beta chains came from one sample sequenced in a study of shared clonotypes between healthy human individuals. This table comes from immunoSEQ multiplex PCR, and its TCRdb copy is limited to in-frame clones, with some not included. Among around 2.3 million clones listed, approximately 94% were seen once. Sequencing used naive CD4+ T cells sorted from blood. Subset: CD45RA+ positively selected. Receptors originate from a man between 18 and 35 years old in good health.

The chain joins TRBV4-1 to TRBJ2-2; D gene ambiguous. CDR1 and CDR2 from the germline V gene are MGHRA and YSYEKL. V was clipped by 1 base and J by 6 bases, with 18 bases between them. This CDR3 region has 17 residues. The CDR3 DNA follows: TGCGCCAGCAGCCAAGGGCTCGATACCAGTATCGCCGGGGAGCTGTTTTTT. Translating gives CASSQGLDTSIAGELFF.

This chain links TRBV11-2 with TRBJ2-5, with D uncertain. With 2 bases removed from V and 5 bases from J, the gap between germline ends came to 15 bases. Germline loops: CDR1 SGHAT, CDR2 FQNNGV. This CDR3 is built from 15 residues. Written as DNA, the CDR3 is TGTGCCAGCAGCTTAACCGCTGGTTCCTGGGAGACCCAGTACTTC. Encoded protein: CASSLTAGSWETQYF.

This chain uses TRBV9 with TRBJ2-7; possibly TRBD1 or TRBD2 for D (5 bases each). V gave up 0 bases and J gave up 3 bases, with 13 bases separating them. Per the germline V gene, CDR1 is SGDLS and CDR2 is YYNGEE. The CDR3 sequence is 15 residues long. CDR3 region: CASSVGGTADYEQYF. The CDR3 DNA reads TGTGCCAGCAGCGTAGGAGGGACCGCCGACTACGAGCAGTACTTC. Together with reference TRBV9 and TRBJ2-7, the CDR3 gives the full variable domain: DSGVTQTPKHLITATGQRVTLRCSPRSGDLSVYWYQQSLDQGLQFLIQYYNGEERAKGNILERFSAQQFPDLHSELNLSSLELGDSALYFCASSVGGTADYEQYFGPGTRLTVT.